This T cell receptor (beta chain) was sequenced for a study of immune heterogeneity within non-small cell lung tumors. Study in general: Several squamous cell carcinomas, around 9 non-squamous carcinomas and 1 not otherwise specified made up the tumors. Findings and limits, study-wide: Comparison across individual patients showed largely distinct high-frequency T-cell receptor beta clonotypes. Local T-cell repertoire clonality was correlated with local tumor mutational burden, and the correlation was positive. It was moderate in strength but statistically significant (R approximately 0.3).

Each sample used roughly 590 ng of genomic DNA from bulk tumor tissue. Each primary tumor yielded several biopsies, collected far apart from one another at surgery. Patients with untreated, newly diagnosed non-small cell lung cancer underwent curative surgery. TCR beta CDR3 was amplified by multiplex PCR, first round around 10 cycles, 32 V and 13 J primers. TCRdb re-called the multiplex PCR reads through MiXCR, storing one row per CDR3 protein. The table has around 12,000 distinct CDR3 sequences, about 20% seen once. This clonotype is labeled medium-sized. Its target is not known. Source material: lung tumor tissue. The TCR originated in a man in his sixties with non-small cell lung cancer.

In DNA, the CDR3 is TGTGCCTGGAGGTATCTCAATCAGCCCCAGCATTTT. Protein: CAWRYLNQPQHF. V is TRBV30 and J is TRBJ1-5; D unresolved. The CDR3 extends over 12 amino acids. V lost 3 bases and J lost 3, with 6 bases in between. Germline V CDR1 and CDR2: GTSNPN, SVGIG (reference sequence).